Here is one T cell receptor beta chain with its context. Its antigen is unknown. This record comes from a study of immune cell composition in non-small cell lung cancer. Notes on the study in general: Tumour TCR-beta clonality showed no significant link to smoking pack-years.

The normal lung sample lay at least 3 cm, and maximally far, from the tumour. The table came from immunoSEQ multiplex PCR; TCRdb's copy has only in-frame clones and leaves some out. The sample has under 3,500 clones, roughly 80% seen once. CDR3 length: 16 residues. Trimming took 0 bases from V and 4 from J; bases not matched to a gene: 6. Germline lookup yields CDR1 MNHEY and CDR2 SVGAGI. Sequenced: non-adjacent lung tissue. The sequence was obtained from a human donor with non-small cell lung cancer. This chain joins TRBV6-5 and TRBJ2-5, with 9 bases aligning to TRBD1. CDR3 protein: CASSYSGQGIGETQYF. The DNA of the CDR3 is TGTGCCAGCAGTTACTCGGGACAGGGAATAGGAGAGACCCAGTACTTC.